This T cell receptor (beta chain) was obtained from a study of T cell changes during pregnancy in multiple sclerosis. This clone was seen ten or more times. The CDR3 is 14 residues long. Germline V gives CDR1 KGHSY, CDR2 FQNENV. V was pared by 7 bases and J by 1 base, with 14 bases between. Clones were read by immunoSEQ multiplex PCR, and TCRdb kept only the in-frame ones, dropping some. The sample has tens of thousands of clones, around 94% seen once. Sequences were derived from CD8+ T cells from peripheral blood mononuclear cells, sampled before pregnancy. The chain combines TRBV16 with TRBJ2-7; the D gene is possibly TRBD1 (5 bases). This receptor was taken from a female donor with multiple sclerosis, enrolled in a pregnancy study. The CDR3 loop is CASNLRQGSYEQYF. The CDR3 nucleotides read TGTGCCAGCAACCTACGCCAGGGATCCTACGAGCAGTACTTC.